This T cell receptor (beta chain) comes out of a study of T cell changes during pregnancy in multiple sclerosis. Trimming removed 10 bases from V and 5 bases from J; junction bases left unmatched: 18. CDR1 is SGHDT, CDR2 YYEEEE, per germline. This CDR3 is 16 amino acids long. TCRdb keeps only in-frame clones here, not all; method: immunoSEQ multiplex PCR. Of fewer than 80,000 clones in the sample, about 91% were seen once. This receptor was taken from a female donor in good health, enrolled as a control in a pregnancy study. The chain has TRBV5-6 and TRBJ2-5; the match to TRBD2 covers 9 bases. The sequencing here drew on CD4+ T cells from peripheral blood mononuclear cells, taken in the third trimester of pregnancy. This CDR3 is CAGGNRASGVGETQYF. CDR3 nucleotide sequence: TGTGCCGGGGGAAATAGGGCTAGCGGGGTCGGGGAGACCCAGTACTTC.